This T cell receptor (beta chain) was recorded in a study of technical replicates of blood from a few donors. Unmatched junction bases numbered 14, after V lost 6 bases and J lost 4 bases. The CDR3 sequence is 17 residues long. Germline loops: CDR1 SGHAT, CDR2 FQNNGV. The method was immunoSEQ multiplex PCR; TCRdb's version includes in-frame clones alone and lacks a portion of them. Here the sample spans over 75,000 clones, approximately 96% being singletons. The V call is TRBV11-2, the J call TRBJ2-3; 9 bases fit TRBD2. The clonotype originates from a human donor in good health. The sample comprised T cells isolated from PBMCs. The CDR3 sequence is CASRHQSLAGFSDTQYF. The DNA of the CDR3 is TGTGCCAGCAGGCACCAGTCTCTAGCGGGGTTTTCAGATACGCAGTATTTT.